These 27 T cell receptor beta chains were sequenced from one sample in a study of cytomegalovirus exposure and HLA in healthy donors. With 60 Vbeta and 13 Jbeta primers, the PCR was carried out. Generated by immunoSEQ multiplex PCR, the TCRdb table keeps only in-frame clones and is missing some. The data hold approximately 160,000 clones, with around 80% observed a single time. The sequencing input was PBMCs. The receptors originated from a man between 18 and 29 years old in good health and CMV-seronegative.

This chain links TRBV5-1 with TRBJ2-2, with TRBD2 identical over 15 bases. Germline assignment: CDR1 SGHRS and CDR2 YFSETQ. The V segment lost 4 bases and the J segment 5 bases; nucleotides outside the gene matches: 3. The CDR3 is 16 residues long. CDR3 amino acids: CASSTGLAGGTGELFF. As DNA, the CDR3 is TGCGCCAGCAGCACCGGACTAGCGGGAGGGACCGGGGAGCTGTTTTTT.

V and J are TRBV28 and TRBJ2-1; TRBD2 agrees at 8 bases. Germline V lookup: CDR1 MDHEN, CDR2 SYDVKM. This CDR3 spans 17 amino acids. V dropped 8 bases and J dropped 0; count of bases not matched to a gene: 12. Written as DNA, the CDR3 is TGTGCCAGCTCTCCCAGCCCAGGGACTAGCTCCTACAATGAGCAGTTCTTC. This encodes CASSPSPGTSSYNEQFF.

The rearrangement joins TRBV19 to TRBJ2-1; D gene ambiguous. V lost 6 bases and J 0 bases, leaving 9 bases between the germline ends. The CDR3 is 14 amino acids. CDR1 is LNHDA, CDR2 SQIVND, per germline (reference sequence). This chain's CDR3 is CASSPLSSYNEQFF. The CDR3 DNA follows: TGTGCCAGTAGCCCCTTGAGCTCCTACAATGAGCAGTTCTTC.

The chain has TRBV5-1 and TRBJ2-5; no definite D call. Trimming removed 0 bases at V and 2 bases at J, with 8 bases between. Germline CDR1 is SGHRS and CDR2 is YFSETQ. The CDR3 is 14 amino acids. The CDR3 DNA reads as TGCGCCAGCAGCTTGGTTGGCGGTCAAGAGACCCAGTACTTC. Its translation is CASSLVGGQETQYF.

This chain links TRBV10-1 with TRBJ2-7; tentatively, D is TRBD2 (5 bases). The CDR3 is made up of 14 amino acids. V lost 5 bases and J 7 bases, leaving 18 bases between the germline ends. Germline CDR1 and CDR2: WNHNN and SYGVQD (reference sequence). The CDR3, as DNA: TGCGCCAGCAGTTCCGGGATCTCAACAGAAGAGCAGTACTTC. Its translation: CASSSGISTEEQYF.

The sample holds a few counts of this clone. The chain couples TRBV30 to TRBJ2-4, with D possibly being TRBD1 (6 bases). Germline V CDR1 and CDR2: GTSNPN, SVGIG (reference sequence). Trimming shortened V by 2 bases and J by 8 bases, and 10 bases separated the two germline ends. The CDR3 runs to 12 residues. The CDR3 reads CAWSRGTDIQYF. For the CDR3, the DNA is TGTGCCTGGAGTAGGGGGACGGACATTCAGTACTTC. The full variable domain, in which reference TRBV30 and TRBJ2-4 provide the parts outside the CDR3, is SQTIHQWPATLVQPVGSPLSLECTVEGTSNPNLYWYRQAAGRGLQLLFYSVGIGQISSEVPQNLSASRPQDRQFILSSKKLLLSDSGFYLCAWSRGTDIQYFGAGTRLSVL.

V and J are TRBV10-1 and TRBJ2-1; 8 bases are a match to TRBD2. Trimming at V came to 2 bases and at J to 4 bases, leaving 4 bases not matched to a gene. CDR3 length: 15 amino acids. Germline V gene sequence: CDR1 WNHNN, CDR2 SYGVQD (reference sequence). CDR3 nucleotides: TGCGCCAGCAGTGAGATGGCTAGCGGGTACAATGAGCAGTTCTTC. The encoded protein is CASSEMASGYNEQFF.

J is TRBJ2-3 and V is TRBV2, with 11 nucleotides matching TRBD2. This CDR3 spans 20 amino acids. Germline trimming cut 3 bases from V and 4 bases from J; bases unmatched to any gene: 18. Germline CDR1 is SNHLY and CDR2 is FYNNEI. CDR3 coding DNA: TGTGCCAGCAGTGAGGGGCCGGGGCTAGCGGGGGGTGGGCCCCCAGATACGCAGTATTTT. This translates into CASSEGPGLAGGGPPDTQYF.

The chain has TRBV25-1 and TRBJ2-7, with D hard to call. V was cut by 8 bases and J by 6 bases, with 17 bases left in between. The germline V gene has CDR1 MGHDK and CDR2 SYGVNS. This CDR3 is 13 amino acids long. This chain's CDR3 is CASHDEAVSEQYF. The CDR3 DNA follows: TGTGCCAGCCACGACGAGGCAGTATCCGAGCAGTACTTC.

The chain is built from TRBV7-6 and TRBJ1-1; unclear D gene. V lost 2 bases and J lost 1, with 11 bases in between. Germline V lookup: CDR1 SGHVS, CDR2 FNYEAQ. The CDR3 sequence is 15 residues long. The CDR3, as DNA: TGTGCCAGCAGCTTAAATCCAGCAGGGAACACTGAAGCTTTCTTT. Translated: CASSLNPAGNTEAFF.

The J gene is TRBJ1-2, the V gene TRBV28, with 7 nucleotides matching TRBD1. The germline V gene has CDR1 MDHEN and CDR2 SYDVKM. This CDR3 is built from 14 residues. J gave up 5 bases and V 5 bases, and 8 bases lay outside the gene matches. The chain's CDR3 is CASSTWTGTYGYTF. The CDR3 nucleotides read TGTGCCAGCAGTACCTGGACAGGAACATATGGCTACACCTTC.

The V call is TRBV27, the J call TRBJ1-1, with 7 nucleotides matching TRBD1. Germline V gene sequence: CDR1 MNHEY, CDR2 SMNVEV (reference sequence). The V segment lost 5 bases and the J segment 3 bases; nucleotides outside the gene matches: 6. There are 14 residues in the CDR3. The CDR3 here is CASSGGQEHTEAFF. CDR3 DNA: TGTGCCAGCAGTGGCGGACAGGAACACACTGAAGCTTTCTTT.

The V call is TRBV27, the J call TRBJ2-7; D is ambiguous. CDR3 size: 13 residues. With 3 bases removed from V and 2 bases from J, the gap between germline ends came to 8 bases. Germline lookup yields CDR1 MNHEY and CDR2 SMNVEV (reference sequence). This CDR3 is CASSFGGTYEQYF. As DNA, the CDR3 is TGTGCCAGCAGTTTTGGCGGTACCTACGAGCAGTACTTC.

In DNA form, the CDR3 reads TGTGCCAGCAGTCCTCCGGGACAGGGGGCAGATACGCAGTATTTT. This encodes CASSPPGQGADTQYF. This rearrangement joins TRBV6-5 to TRBJ2-3, with TRBD1 matching over 11 bases. CDR1 and CDR2 (germline): MNHEY, SVGAGI. V lost 5 bases to trimming and J lost 4 bases; unmatched junction nucleotides: 5. The CDR3 is made up of 15 amino acids.

In this sample, this clone turned up once. V usage is TRBV5-1 and J usage is TRBJ2-6; TRBD2 might be the D (6 bases). Per germline, CDR1 SGHRS and CDR2 YFSETQ. V gave up 4 bases and J gave up 0 bases, with 8 bases separating them. The length of the CDR3 is 15 residues. CDR3 nucleotide sequence: TGCGCCAGCAGCCTGGGACTCTCTGGGGCCAACGTCCTGACTTTC. Protein sequence: CASSLGLSGANVLTF.

The rearrangement joins TRBV5-4 to TRBJ2-7, with 8 bases lining up with TRBD1. This CDR3 comprises 16 residues. Germline CDR1 is SGHNT and CDR2 is YYREEE (reference sequence). Trimming removed 0 bases from V and 0 bases from J; junction bases left unmatched: 5. CDR3 DNA sequence: TGTGCCAGCAGCTTGGGGACAGGGATCGTCTCCTACGAGCAGTACTTC. As protein: CASSLGTGIVSYEQYF. Using reference TRBV5-4 and TRBJ2-7 for the parts outside the CDR3, the full variable domain is ETGVTQSPTHLIKTRGQQVTLRCSSQSGHNTVSWYQQALGQGPQFIFQYYREEENGRGNFPPRFSGLQFPNYSSELNVNALELDDSALYLCASSLGTGIVSYEQYFGPGTRLTVT.

This chain connects TRBV5-4 to TRBJ2-5, with D unresolved. Trimming removed 4 bases at V and 5 bases at J, with 12 bases between. Per germline, CDR1 SGHNT and CDR2 YYREEE (reference sequence). The CDR3 extends over 13 amino acids. Here the CDR3 reads CASSPRDGETQYF. CDR3 DNA sequence: TGTGCCAGCAGCCCAAGAGACGGGGAGACCCAGTACTTC.

This rearrangement joins TRBV28 to TRBJ2-7; 8 bases line up with TRBD1. Per the germline V gene, CDR1 is MDHEN and CDR2 is SYDVKM. This CDR3 comprises 15 residues. Germline trimming cut 7 bases from V and 1 base from J; bases unmatched to any gene: 9. The CDR3 loop reads CASTRTGLESYEQYF. The DNA of the CDR3 is TGTGCCAGCACGAGGACAGGGTTAGAGTCCTACGAGCAGTACTTC.

This clone was observed a handful of times. The chain links TRBV5-8 to TRBJ2-1; 8 bases are a match to TRBD2. The CDR3 is 15 amino acids. V lost 0 bases and J lost 5; bases outside the gene matches: 4. The germline V gene has CDR1 SGHTS and CDR2 YDEGEE. CDR3 coding DNA: TGTGCCAGCAGCTTGGGGCCGGGGGGGCACAATGAGCAGTTCTTC. Translating it yields CASSLGPGGHNEQFF.

The chain recombines TRBV4-3 with TRBJ2-1, with 7 bases fitting TRBD1. This CDR3 has 13 residues. The germline V gene encodes CDR1 LGHNA and CDR2 YSLEER. The V and J ends lost 1 base and 12 bases, in that order; junction bases with no gene match: 6. DNA for the CDR3: TGCGCCAGCAGCCAAGTACGCCGGGACAGGCAGTTCTTC. It codes for CASSQVRRDRQFF.

Details on this clone: Other nucleotide sequences from this sample produce the same CDR3. The chain has TRBV27 and TRBJ1-1; 9 bases map to TRBD1. The CDR3 extends over 13 amino acids. CDR1 and CDR2 from the germline V gene are MNHEY and SMNVEV (reference sequence). After removal of 6 bases from V and 4 bases from J, the junction contained 3 bases not matched to a gene. This CDR3 reads CASSHRGPTEAFF. CDR3 bases: TGTGCCAGCAGCCACAGGGGGCCCACTGAAGCTTTCTTT.

This chain joins TRBV7-9 and TRBJ1-1, with a weak D call TRBD1 (6 bases). The CDR3 has 17 amino acids. CDR1 is SEHNR, CDR2 FQNEAQ, per germline (reference sequence). The germline V and J ends were trimmed by 0 bases and 5 bases, with 19 bases remaining between them. CDR3 region: CASSLARDMEADTEAFF. The CDR3, as DNA: TGTGCCAGCAGCTTAGCCCGGGACATGGAAGCTGATACTGAAGCTTTCTTT.

The rearrangement links TRBV28 to TRBJ2-1; 12 nucleotides align to TRBD2. Per germline, CDR1 MDHEN and CDR2 SYDVKM. Trimming cost V 5 bases and J 4 bases; bases outside gene matches: 6. CDR3 length equals 16 residues. CDR3 in amino acids: CASSARTSGTYNEQFF. The CDR3 DNA reads TGTGCCAGCAGTGCCCGGACTAGCGGGACGTACAATGAGCAGTTCTTC.

This chain connects TRBV7-2 to TRBJ2-5; 8 bases align to TRBD1. The tail of the sequence fits TRBJ2-7 better, so the J call may be wrong. The CDR3 length is 13 residues. Germline values: CDR1 SGHTA, CDR2 FQGNSA. DNA of the CDR3: TGTGCCAGCAGCTTGACAGGGGTCCACGAGCAGTACTTC. Its protein product is CASSLTGVHEQYF.

The chain couples TRBV7-9 to TRBJ2-7; maybe TRBD1 (6 bases). The CDR3 contains 13 residues. Germline lookup yields CDR1 SEHNR and CDR2 FQNEAQ (reference sequence). V was cut by 5 bases and J by 5 bases, with 13 bases left in between. The CDR3 DNA reads TGTGCCAGCAGCCAACAGGGTAGCGACGAGCAGTACTTC. Translation: CASSQQGSDEQYF.

The V gene is TRBV4-1, the J gene TRBJ1-2; D is uncertain. In germline, CDR1 is MGHRA, CDR2 YSYEKL. Trimming pared 8 bases from V and 4 bases from J, leaving 17 bases between. This CDR3 is built from 14 residues. The DNA of the CDR3 is TGCGCCAGCGGGGATTTCCAACGGGGCTATGGCTACACCTTC. Its translation is CASGDFQRGYGYTF.

A word on this clone: One junction end does not reproduce the germline sequence, and a read error may be involved. This chain joins TRBV7-9 and TRBJ2-7, with TRBD1 identical over 10 bases. This CDR3 has 17 amino acids. Germline V lookup: CDR1 SEHNR, CDR2 FQNEAQ (reference sequence). CDR3 region: CSSSPARGTGETYEQYF. The CDR3 region has the DNA TGTTCCAGCAGCCCTGCCCGGGGGACAGGGGAGACCTACGAGCAGTACTTC.